Following are 3 T cell receptor beta chains from one sample sequenced in a study of T cells after yellow fever vaccination (dated by TCRdb to the late 2010s). The library came from 5' RACE. Data came from an Illumina HiSeq 2500. TCRdb trimmed the raw reads at Q25, called clones with MiXCR and kept productive beta chains. A single entry per CDR3 protein holds the most common genes and DNA from its merged rows. This sample holds 450,000 to 600,000 distinct CDR3 sequences; approximately 16% were observed only once. Approximately 15% of the sample is held by the ten biggest clonotypes. According to the study, the label for this sample's treatment or condition signals: live attenuated yellow fever vaccine strain. The sample consisted of PBMCs, taken 5 days after the first yellow fever vaccination. The receptors here all came from a man in his late teens or twenties who received the YFV17D yellow fever vaccine.

V gene TRBV5-4 combines with J gene TRBJ2-1; 9 bases agree with TRBD1. V was pared by 0 bases and J by 5 bases, with 9 bases of the junction left unmatched. The CDR3 sequence is 17 residues long. The germline V gene has CDR1 SGHNT and CDR2 YYREEE (reference sequence). CDR3 sequence reads: CASSLAGGTGPNNEQFF. The CDR3 DNA follows: TGTGCCAGCAGCTTGGCTGGGGGGACAGGGCCGAACAATGAGCAGTTCTTC.

The CDR3 DNA reads TGTGCCAGCAGTGAAATGCCGAACACTGAAGCTTTCTTT. Residues: CASSEMPNTEAFF. The chain uses TRBV2 and TRBJ1-1; no definite D call. The ends were cut back, 2 bases at V and 1 base at J, with 5 bases in the middle. This CDR3 has 13 amino acids. Germline loops: CDR1 SNHLY, CDR2 FYNNEI.

The chain has TRBV6-2 or TRBV6-3 and TRBJ2-5, with D unresolved. CDR1 is MNHEY and CDR2 is SVGEGT in the germline V gene. The V and J ends lost 4 bases and 2 bases respectively, with 11 bases between them. CDR3 size: 14 residues. CDR3 protein: CASSFIGPQETQYF. The CDR3 DNA is TGTGCCAGCAGTTTTATTGGACCGCAAGAGACCCAGTACTTC.